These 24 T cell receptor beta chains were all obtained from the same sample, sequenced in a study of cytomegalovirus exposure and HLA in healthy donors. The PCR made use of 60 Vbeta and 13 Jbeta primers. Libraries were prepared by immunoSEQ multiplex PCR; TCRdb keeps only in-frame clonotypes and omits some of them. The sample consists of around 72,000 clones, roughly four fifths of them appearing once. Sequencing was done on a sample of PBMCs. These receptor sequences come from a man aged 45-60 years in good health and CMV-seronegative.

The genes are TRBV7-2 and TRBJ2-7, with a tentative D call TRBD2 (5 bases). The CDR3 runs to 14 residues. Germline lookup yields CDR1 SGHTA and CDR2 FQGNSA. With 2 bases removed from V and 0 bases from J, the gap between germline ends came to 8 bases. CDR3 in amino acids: CASSLQRSSYEQYF. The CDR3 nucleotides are TGTGCCAGCAGCTTACAGCGGAGCTCCTACGAGCAGTACTTC.

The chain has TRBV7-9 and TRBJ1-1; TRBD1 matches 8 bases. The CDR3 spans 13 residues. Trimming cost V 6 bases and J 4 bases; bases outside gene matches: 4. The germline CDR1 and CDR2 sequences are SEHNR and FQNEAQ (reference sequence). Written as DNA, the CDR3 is TGTGCCAGCAGGGACAGGGTGAGCACTGAAGCTTTCTTT. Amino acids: CASRDRVSTEAFF. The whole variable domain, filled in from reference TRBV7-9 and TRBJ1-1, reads DTGVSQNPRHKITKRGQNVTFRCDPISEHNRLYWYRQTLGQGPEFLTYFQNEAQLEKSRLLSDRFSAERPKGSFSTLEIQRTEQGDSAMYLCASRDRVSTEAFFGQGTRLTVV.

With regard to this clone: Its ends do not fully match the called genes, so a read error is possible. The chain's CDR3 is CASSSTGTQEAQYF. The DNA of the CDR3 is TGTGCCAGCAGTTCGACAGGGACCCAAGAGGCCCAGTACTTC. The chain employs TRBV27 and TRBJ2-5; 7 bases fit TRBD1. Per germline, CDR1 MNHEY and CDR2 SMNVEV (reference sequence). This CDR3 has 14 residues.

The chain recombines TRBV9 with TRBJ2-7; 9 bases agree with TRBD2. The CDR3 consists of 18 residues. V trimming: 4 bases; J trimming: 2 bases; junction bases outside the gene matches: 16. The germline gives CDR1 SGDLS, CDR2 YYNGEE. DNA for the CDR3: TGTGCCAGCAGCTTATCCCAGAGCGGGAGGAACCCCCCCTACGAGCAGTACTTC. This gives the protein CASSLSQSGRNPPYEQYF. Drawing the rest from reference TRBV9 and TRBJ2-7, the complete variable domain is DSGVTQTPKHLITATGQRVTLRCSPRSGDLSVYWYQQSLDQGLQFLIQYYNGEERAKGNILERFSAQQFPDLHSELNLSSLELGDSALYFCASSLSQSGRNPPYEQYFGPGTRLTVT.

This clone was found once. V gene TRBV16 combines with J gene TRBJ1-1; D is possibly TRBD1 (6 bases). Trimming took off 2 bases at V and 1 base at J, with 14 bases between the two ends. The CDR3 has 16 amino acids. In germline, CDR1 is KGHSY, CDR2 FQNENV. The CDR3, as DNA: TGTGCCAGCAGCCAACTGGGGGGCGGGAGGAACACTGAAGCTTTCTTT. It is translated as CASSQLGGGRNTEAFF.

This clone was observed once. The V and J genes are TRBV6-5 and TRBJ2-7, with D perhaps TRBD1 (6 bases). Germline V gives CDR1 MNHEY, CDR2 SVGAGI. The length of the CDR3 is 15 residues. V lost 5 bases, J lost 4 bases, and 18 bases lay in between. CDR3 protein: CASSLTSGQPYEQYF. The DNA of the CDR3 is TGTGCCAGCAGTCTAACGTCAGGACAGCCTTACGAGCAGTACTTC.

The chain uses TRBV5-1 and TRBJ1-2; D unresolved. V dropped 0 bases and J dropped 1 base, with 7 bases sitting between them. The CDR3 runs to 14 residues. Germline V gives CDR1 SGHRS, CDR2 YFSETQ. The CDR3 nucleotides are TGCGCCAGCAGCTTGGGTCCAGTTAACTATGGCTACACCTTC. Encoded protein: CASSLGPVNYGYTF.

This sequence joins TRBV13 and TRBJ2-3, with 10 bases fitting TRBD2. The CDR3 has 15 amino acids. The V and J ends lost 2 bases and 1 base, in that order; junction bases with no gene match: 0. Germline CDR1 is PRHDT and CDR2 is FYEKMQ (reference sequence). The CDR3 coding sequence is TGTGCCAGCAGCTTAAGCGGGAGGGGCACAGATACGCAGTATTTT. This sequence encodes CASSLSGRGTDTQYF. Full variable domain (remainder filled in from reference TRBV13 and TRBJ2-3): AAGVIQSPRHLIKEKRETATLKCYPIPRHDTVYWYQQGPGQDPQFLISFYEKMQSDKGSIPDRFSAQQFSDYHSELNMSSLELGDSALYFCASSLSGRGTDTQYFGPGTRLTVL.

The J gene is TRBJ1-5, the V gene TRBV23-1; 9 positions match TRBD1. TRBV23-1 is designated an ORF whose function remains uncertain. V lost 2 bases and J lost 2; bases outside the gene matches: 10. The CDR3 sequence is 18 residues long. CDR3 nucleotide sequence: TGCGCCAGCAGTCAAGAAGGTCACGACAGGGGGGGCAATCAGCCCCAGCATTTT. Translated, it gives CASSQEGHDRGGNQPQHF.

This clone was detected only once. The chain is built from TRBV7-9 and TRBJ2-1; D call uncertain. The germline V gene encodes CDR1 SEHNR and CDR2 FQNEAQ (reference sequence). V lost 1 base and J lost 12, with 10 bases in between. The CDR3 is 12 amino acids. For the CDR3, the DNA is TGTGCCAGCAGCTTAGACGGCGGTTGGCAGTTCTTC. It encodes CASSLDGGWQFF.

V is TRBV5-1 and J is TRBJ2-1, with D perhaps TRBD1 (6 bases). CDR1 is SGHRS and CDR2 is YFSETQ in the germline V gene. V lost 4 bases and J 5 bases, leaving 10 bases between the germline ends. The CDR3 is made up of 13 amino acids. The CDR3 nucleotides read TGCGCCAGCAGCCCCGGGACAAACAATGAGCAGTTCTTC. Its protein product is CASSPGTNNEQFF.

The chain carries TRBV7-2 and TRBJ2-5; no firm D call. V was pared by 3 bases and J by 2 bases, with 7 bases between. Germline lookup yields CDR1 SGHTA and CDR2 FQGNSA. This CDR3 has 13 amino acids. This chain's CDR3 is CASSFGVQETQYF. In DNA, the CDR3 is TGTGCCAGCAGCTTTGGAGTACAAGAGACCCAGTACTTC.

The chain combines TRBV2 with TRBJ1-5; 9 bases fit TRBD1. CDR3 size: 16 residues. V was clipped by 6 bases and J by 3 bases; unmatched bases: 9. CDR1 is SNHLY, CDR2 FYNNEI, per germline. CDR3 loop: CASRGPGTGLNQPQHF. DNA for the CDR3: TGTGCCAGCAGAGGGCCCGGGACAGGGCTCAATCAGCCCCAGCATTTT.

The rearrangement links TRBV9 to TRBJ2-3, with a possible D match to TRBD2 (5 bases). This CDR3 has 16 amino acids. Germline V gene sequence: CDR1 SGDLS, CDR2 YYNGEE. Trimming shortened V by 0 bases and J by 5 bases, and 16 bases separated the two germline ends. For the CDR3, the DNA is TGTGCCAGCAGCGTAGCGGGATCAGTGGGGATAGATACGCAGTATTTT. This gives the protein CASSVAGSVGIDTQYF. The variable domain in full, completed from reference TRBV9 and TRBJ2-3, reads DSGVTQTPKHLITATGQRVTLRCSPRSGDLSVYWYQQSLDQGLQFLIQYYNGEERAKGNILERFSAQQFPDLHSELNLSSLELGDSALYFCASSVAGSVGIDTQYFGPGTRLTVL.

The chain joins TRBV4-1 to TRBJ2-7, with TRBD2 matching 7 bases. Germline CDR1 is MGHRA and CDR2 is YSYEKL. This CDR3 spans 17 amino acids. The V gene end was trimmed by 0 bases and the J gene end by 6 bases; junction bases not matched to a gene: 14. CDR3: CASSQDRGDLLNLEQYF. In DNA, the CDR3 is TGCGCCAGCAGCCAAGATCGGGGGGACCTACTCAATCTCGAGCAGTACTTC.

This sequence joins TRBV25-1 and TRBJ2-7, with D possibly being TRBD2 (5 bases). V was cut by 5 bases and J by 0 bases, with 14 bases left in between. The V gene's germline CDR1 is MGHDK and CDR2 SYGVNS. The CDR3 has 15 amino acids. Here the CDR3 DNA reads TGTGCCAGCAGTCCTCGAGGGAGCTTCTCCTACGAGCAGTACTTC. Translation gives CASSPRGSFSYEQYF.

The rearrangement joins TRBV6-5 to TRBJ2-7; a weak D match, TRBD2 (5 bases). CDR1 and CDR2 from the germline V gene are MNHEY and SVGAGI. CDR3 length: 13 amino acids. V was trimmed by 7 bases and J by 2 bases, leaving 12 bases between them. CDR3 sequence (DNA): TGTGCCAGCACACTAGGGTCCCCCTACGAGCAGTACTTC. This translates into CASTLGSPYEQYF.

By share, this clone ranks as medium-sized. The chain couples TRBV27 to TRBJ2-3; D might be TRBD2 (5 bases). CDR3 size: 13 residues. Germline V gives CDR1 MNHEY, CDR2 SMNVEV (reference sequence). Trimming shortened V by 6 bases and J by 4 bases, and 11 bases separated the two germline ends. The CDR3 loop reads CASSPGGSDTQYF. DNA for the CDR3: TGTGCCAGCAGCCCAGGAGGCTCAGATACGCAGTATTTT.

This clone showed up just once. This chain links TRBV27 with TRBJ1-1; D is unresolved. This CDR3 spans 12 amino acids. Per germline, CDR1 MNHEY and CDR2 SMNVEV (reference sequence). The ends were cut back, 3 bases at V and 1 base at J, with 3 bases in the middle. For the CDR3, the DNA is TGTGCCAGCAGTTTCGGGAACACTGAAGCTTTCTTT. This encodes CASSFGNTEAFF.

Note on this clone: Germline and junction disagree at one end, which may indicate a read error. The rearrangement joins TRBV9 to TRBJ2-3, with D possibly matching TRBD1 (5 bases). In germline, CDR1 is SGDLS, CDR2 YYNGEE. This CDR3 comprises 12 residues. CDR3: CASSQNTGTQYF. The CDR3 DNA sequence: TGTGCCAGCAGCCAAAACACAGGTACGCAGTATTTT.

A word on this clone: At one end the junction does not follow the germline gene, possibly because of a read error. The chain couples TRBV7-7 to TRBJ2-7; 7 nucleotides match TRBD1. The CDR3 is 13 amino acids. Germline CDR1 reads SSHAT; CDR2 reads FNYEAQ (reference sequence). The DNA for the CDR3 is TGTGCTAGCAGCTTAGACAGGGCCTACGAGCAGTACTTC. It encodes CASSLDRAYEQYF.

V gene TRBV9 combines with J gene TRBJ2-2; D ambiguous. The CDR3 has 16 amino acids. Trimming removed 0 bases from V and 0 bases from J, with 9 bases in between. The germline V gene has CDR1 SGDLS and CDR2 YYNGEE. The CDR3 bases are TGTGCCAGCAGCGTAGTTGTAGGAGCGAACACCGGGGAGCTGTTTTTT. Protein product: CASSVVVGANTGELFF.

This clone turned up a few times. CDR3 coding DNA: TGTGCCAGCAGATCGGGCCCGGAGGGAGGCTACACCTTC. Translating it yields CASRSGPEGGYTF. This chain links TRBV6-5 with TRBJ1-2, with D hard to call. Deletions cut 6 bases from V and 8 bases from J, with 16 bases between. Germline CDR1 and CDR2: MNHEY and SVGAGI. The CDR3 is 13 residues long.

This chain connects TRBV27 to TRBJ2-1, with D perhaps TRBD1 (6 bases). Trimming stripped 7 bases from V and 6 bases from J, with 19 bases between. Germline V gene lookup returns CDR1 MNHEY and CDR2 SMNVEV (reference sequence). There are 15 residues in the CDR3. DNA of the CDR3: TGTGCCAGCACCCCAGGGGTGTCTGGTTTCAATGAGCAGTTCTTC. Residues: CASTPGVSGFNEQFF.